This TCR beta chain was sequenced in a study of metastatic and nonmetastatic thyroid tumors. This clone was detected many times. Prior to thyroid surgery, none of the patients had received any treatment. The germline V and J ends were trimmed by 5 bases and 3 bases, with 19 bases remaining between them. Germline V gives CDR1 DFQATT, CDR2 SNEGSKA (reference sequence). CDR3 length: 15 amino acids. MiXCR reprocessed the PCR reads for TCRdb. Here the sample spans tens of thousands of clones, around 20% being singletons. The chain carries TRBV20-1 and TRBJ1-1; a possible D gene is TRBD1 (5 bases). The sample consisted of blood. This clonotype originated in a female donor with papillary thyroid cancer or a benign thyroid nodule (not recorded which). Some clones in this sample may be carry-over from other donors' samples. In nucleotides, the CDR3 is TGCAGTGCTCCTCCCCTGGGGGGAATTGACACTGAAGCTTTCTTT. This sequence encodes CSAPPLGGIDTEAFF.